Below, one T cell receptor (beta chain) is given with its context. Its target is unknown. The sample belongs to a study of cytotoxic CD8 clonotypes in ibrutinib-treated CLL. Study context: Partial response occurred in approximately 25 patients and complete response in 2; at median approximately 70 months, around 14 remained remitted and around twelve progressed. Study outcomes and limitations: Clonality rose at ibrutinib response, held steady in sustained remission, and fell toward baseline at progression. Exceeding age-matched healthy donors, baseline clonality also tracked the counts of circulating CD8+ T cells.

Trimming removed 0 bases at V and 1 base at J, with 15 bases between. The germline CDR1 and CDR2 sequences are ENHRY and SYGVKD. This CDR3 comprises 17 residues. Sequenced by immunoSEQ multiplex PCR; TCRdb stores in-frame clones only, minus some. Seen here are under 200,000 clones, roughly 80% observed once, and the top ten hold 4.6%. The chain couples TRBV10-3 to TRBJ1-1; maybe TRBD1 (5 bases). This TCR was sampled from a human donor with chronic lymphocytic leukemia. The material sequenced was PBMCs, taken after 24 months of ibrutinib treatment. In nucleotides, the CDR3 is TGTGCCATCAGTGAGTCAGTCGCAGGAGGGGCGAACACTGAAGCTTTCTTT. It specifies CAISESVAGGANTEAFF.